The clone carrying this TCR beta chain has just a few counts. These data are taken from a study of cytomegalovirus exposure and HLA in healthy donors. The study ran its PCR with 60 Vbeta and 13 Jbeta primers. The method was immunoSEQ multiplex PCR; TCRdb's version includes in-frame clones alone and lacks a portion of them. This sample yields tens of thousands of clones, of which 70% to 90% are seen a single time; about 2.9% belongs to the top ten. Trimming at V came to 4 bases and at J to 1 base, leaving 6 bases not matched to a gene. This CDR3 has 15 residues. The germline gives CDR1 SGDLS, CDR2 YYNGEE.

The rearrangement uses TRBV9 and TRBJ2-7; 9 positions match TRBD1. The sequenced sample was PBMCs. The receptor's source is a woman in her 30s in good health and CMV-seronegative. The CDR3 coding sequence is TGTGCCAGCAGCCCACGGACAGGGGATTCCTACGAGCAGTACTTC. The encoded protein is CASSPRTGDSYEQYF. Complete variable domain (other parts from reference TRBV9 and TRBJ2-7): DSGVTQTPKHLITATGQRVTLRCSPRSGDLSVYWYQQSLDQGLQFLIQYYNGEERAKGNILERFSAQQFPDLHSELNLSSLELGDSALYFCASSPRTGDSYEQYFGPGTRLTVT.